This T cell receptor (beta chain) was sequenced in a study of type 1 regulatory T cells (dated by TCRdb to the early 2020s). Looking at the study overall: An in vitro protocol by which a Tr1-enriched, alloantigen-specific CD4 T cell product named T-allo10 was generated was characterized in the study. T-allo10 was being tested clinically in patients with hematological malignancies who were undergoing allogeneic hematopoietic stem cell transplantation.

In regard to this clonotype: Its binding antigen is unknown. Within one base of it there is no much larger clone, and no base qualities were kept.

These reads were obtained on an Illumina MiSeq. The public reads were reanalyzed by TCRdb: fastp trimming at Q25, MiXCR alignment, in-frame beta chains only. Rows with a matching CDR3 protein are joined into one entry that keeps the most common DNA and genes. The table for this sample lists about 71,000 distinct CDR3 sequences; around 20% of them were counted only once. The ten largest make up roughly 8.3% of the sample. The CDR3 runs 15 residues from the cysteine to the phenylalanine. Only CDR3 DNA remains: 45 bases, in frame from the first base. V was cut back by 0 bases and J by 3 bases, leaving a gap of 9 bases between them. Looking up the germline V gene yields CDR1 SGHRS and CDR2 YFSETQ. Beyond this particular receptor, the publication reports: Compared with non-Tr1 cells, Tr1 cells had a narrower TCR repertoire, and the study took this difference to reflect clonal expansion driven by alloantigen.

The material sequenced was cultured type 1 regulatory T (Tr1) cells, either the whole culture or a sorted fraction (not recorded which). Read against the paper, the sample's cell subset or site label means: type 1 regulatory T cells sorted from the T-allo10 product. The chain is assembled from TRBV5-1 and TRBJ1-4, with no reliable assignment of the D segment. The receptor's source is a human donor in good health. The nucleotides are TGCGCCAGCAGCTTGGACCGGCGGGCTAATGAAAAACTGTTTTTT. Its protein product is CASSLDRRANEKLFF.